A selection of T cell receptor beta chains follows, all from one sample in a study of T cells in Graves' hyperthyroidism and ophthalmopathy. A single record per CDR3 protein comes from TCRdb applying MiXCR to the multiplex PCR reads. Here the sample spans 600,000 or so distinct CDR3 sequences, roughly 15% being singletons. The sequencing input was blood. The receptor set was obtained from a woman in her forties or fifties with Graves' ophthalmopathy. The CDR3 runs from the conserved cysteine through the conserved F or W. Each record gives: V gene, clone size, CDR3 length, D gene, J gene, CDR3 DNA, CDR3 protein. A D gene is named only where the DNA matches it firmly. The size of a clone is reported for some rows only, either as once, few or many, or as a class for expanded clones.

v_gene: TRBV7-6; abundance: many; len: 13; d_gene: .; j_gene: TRBJ2-5; CDR3nt: TGTGCCAGCAGCTTACCAGGGGGGGAGACCCAGTACTTC; CDR3aa: CASSLPGGETQYF
v_gene: TRBV15; abundance: many; len: 15; d_gene: TRBD2; j_gene: TRBJ2-2; CDR3nt: TGTGCCAGAAAACCAGGGACTACATGGATCGGGGAGCTGTTTTTT; CDR3aa: CARKPGTTWIGELFF
v_gene: TRBV5-1; abundance: many; len: 12; d_gene: .; j_gene: TRBJ2-1; CDR3nt: TGCGCCAGCAAGGTTACGGGCGATGAGCAGTTCTTC; CDR3aa: CASKVTGDEQFF
v_gene: TRBV5-1; abundance: .; len: 14; d_gene: .; j_gene: TRBJ2-1; CDR3nt: TGCGCCAGCAGCTTGGGGAGTGGATCTACTGGCCAGTTCTTC; CDR3aa: CASSLGSGSTGQFF
v_gene: TRBV28; abundance: few; len: 14; d_gene: .; j_gene: TRBJ1-4; CDR3nt: TGTGCCAGCAGTACCCCGGGGGGGGGTGAAAAACTGTTTTTT; CDR3aa: CASSTPGGGEKLFF
v_gene: TRBV5-6; abundance: many; len: 16; d_gene: TRBD2; j_gene: TRBJ2-1; CDR3nt: TGTGCCAGCAGCTCGGAGCGGGAGATCGCCTACAATGAGCAGTTCTTC; CDR3aa: CASSSEREIAYNEQFF
v_gene: TRBV7-2; abundance: many; len: 18; d_gene: TRBD1; j_gene: TRBJ1-6; CDR3nt: TGTGCCAGCAGCTTATGGCAGGGGGGAAGCTCCTATAATTCACCCCTCCACTTT; CDR3aa: CASSLWQGGSSYNSPLHF
v_gene: TRBV28; abundance: many; len: 12; d_gene: .; j_gene: TRBJ1-2; CDR3nt: TGTGCCAGCAAGGGGGAAACGAGGGGCTACACCTTC; CDR3aa: CASKGETRGYTF
v_gene: TRBV28; abundance: many; len: 12; d_gene: .; j_gene: TRBJ2-5; CDR3nt: TGTGCCAGCAGGGAGGGTAGGGAGACCCAGTACTTC; CDR3aa: CASREGRETQYF
v_gene: TRBV28; abundance: many; len: 16; d_gene: TRBD2; j_gene: TRBJ2-5; CDR3nt: TGTGCCAGCAGCCTACCGGGACTAGCGGACCAAGAGACCCAGTACTTC; CDR3aa: CASSLPGLADQETQYF
v_gene: TRBV15; abundance: many; len: 14; d_gene: TRBD1; j_gene: TRBJ2-1; CDR3nt: TGTGCCACCAGCTTTAGGACAGGGAAAAATGAGCAGTTCTTC; CDR3aa: CATSFRTGKNEQFF
v_gene: TRBV4-1; abundance: once; len: 17; d_gene: TRBD2; j_gene: TRBJ2-1; CDR3nt: TGTGCCAGCAGCCGACCTTCGGGGACTAGCGCCAGAGATGAGCAGTTCTTC; CDR3aa: CASSRPSGTSARDEQFF
v_gene: TRBV19; abundance: .; len: 11; d_gene: .; j_gene: TRBJ2-2; CDR3nt: TGTGCCAGTAGTATCGCCGGGGAGCTGTTTTTT; CDR3aa: CASSIAGELFF
v_gene: TRBV28; abundance: .; len: 19; d_gene: TRBD2; j_gene: TRBJ2-4; CDR3nt: TGTGCCAGCAGCCAGTCCCCCCTAGCGGGAGTCCTAGCCAAAAACATTCAGTACTTC; CDR3aa: CASSQSPLAGVLAKNIQYF
v_gene: TRBV28; abundance: many; len: 14; d_gene: .; j_gene: TRBJ2-1; CDR3nt: TGTGCCAGCAGTTCACCACCCCTCTCCAATGAGCAGTTCTTC; CDR3aa: CASSSPPLSNEQFF
v_gene: TRBV28; abundance: many; len: 14; d_gene: .; j_gene: TRBJ2-1; CDR3nt: TGTGCCAGCAGCTTAGTTCCTCTAGGGAGTGAGCAGTTCTTC; CDR3aa: CASSLVPLGSEQFF